Detailed here is one T cell receptor beta chain. What it recognizes is unknown. V lost 4 bases and J lost 7, with 11 bases in between. The germline CDR1 and CDR2 sequences are SGHDN and FVKESK. This CDR3 contains 13 residues. Using immunoSEQ multiplex PCR, the repertoire was profiled, and TCRdb retains in-frame clones only, with some absent. The repertoire has around 60,000 clones, around 85% of them found once; the top ten carry just over 2.5%. The record originates from a study of neoadjuvant anti-PD-1 for oral cavity cancer. Study overall: Nivolumab at 3 mg/kg was mostly given biweekly, three to four doses, pre-surgery.

Findings and limits, study-wide: After neoadjuvant nivolumab, PBMC T cell clonality was significantly higher in non-responders than responders.

Patients had newly diagnosed, untreated stage II-IVA oral cavity squamous cell carcinoma. Analysis of PBMCs was direct, with no culture step. The clonotype was recovered from a person aged 35-79 years with oral cavity squamous cell carcinoma. The sequencing used PBMCs, collected before nivolumab (anti-PD-1) treatment. The V call is TRBV14, the J call TRBJ2-1, with a weak D call TRBD2 (5 bases). DNA for the CDR3: TGTGCCAGCAGCCGAGCTAGACTAAATGAGCAGTTCTTC. It translates to CASSRARLNEQFF.